This entry concerns a single TCR beta chain. Libraries were prepared by immunoSEQ multiplex PCR; TCRdb keeps only in-frame clonotypes and omits some of them. The sample holds some 200,000 clones, 70% to 75% seen once. V lost 5 bases, J lost 4 bases, and 7 bases stayed unmatched. This CDR3 has 14 residues. Germline lookup yields CDR1 KGHSH and CDR2 LQKENI. The sample is drawn from a study of cytotoxic CD8 clonotypes in ibrutinib-treated CLL. Across the whole study: It was after a median roughly 13 months of treatment, range 6 to 36, that response samples were taken.

The rearrangement joins TRBV18 to TRBJ1-2; 7 nucleotides match TRBD1. The sequence derives from a human donor with chronic lymphocytic leukemia. Specimen: PBMCs, collected after 12 months of ibrutinib treatment. Here the CDR3 reads CASSSETGTYGYTF. CDR3 nucleotides: TGTGCCAGCTCATCGGAGACAGGGACCTATGGCTACACCTTC.